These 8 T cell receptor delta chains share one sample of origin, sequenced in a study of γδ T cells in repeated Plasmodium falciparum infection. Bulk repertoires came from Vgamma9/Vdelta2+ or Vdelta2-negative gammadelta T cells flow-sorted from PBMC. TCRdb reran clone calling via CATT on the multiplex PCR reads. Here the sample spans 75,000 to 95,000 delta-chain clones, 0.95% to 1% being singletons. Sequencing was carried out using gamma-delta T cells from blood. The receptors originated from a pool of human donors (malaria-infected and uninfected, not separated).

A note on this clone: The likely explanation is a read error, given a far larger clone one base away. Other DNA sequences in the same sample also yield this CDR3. The CDR3 region is CAFPSPCVLGDTQDKLIF. In nucleotides, the CDR3 is TGTGCCTTCCCTTCCCCTTGCGTACTGGGGGATACGCAGGATAAACTCATCTTT. This chain connects TRDV3 to TRDJ1; TRDD3 agrees at 13 bases. V shed 3 bases and J 5 bases; nucleotides not matched to a gene: 18. The germline gives CDR1 TVYSNPD, CDR2 GDNSRS (reference sequence). The CDR3 is 18 amino acids. The full variable domain, in which reference TRDV3 and TRDJ1 provide the parts outside the CDR3, is CDKVTQSSPDQTVASGSEVVLLCTYDTVYSNPDLFWYRIRPDYSFQFVFYGDNSRSEGADFTQGRFSVKHILTQKAFHLVISPVRTEDSATYYCAFPSPCVLGDTQDKLIFGKGTRVTVEP.

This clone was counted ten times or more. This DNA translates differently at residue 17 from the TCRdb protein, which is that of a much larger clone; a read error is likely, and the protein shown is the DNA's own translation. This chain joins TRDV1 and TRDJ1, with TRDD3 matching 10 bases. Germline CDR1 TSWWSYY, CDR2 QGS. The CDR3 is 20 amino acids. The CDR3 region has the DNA TGTGCTCTTGGGGGAGCCCATGGGTTGGGGGATACAAGAGGTGCCGATAGACTCATCTTT. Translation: CALGGAHGLGDTRGADRLIF.

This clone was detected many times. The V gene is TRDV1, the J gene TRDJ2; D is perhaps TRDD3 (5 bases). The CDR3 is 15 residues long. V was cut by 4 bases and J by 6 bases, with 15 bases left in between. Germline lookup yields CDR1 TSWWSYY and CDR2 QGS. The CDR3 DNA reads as TGTGCTCTTGGGGTCCCGCCCCGGATAGCAGCACAACTCTTCTTT. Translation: CALGVPPRIAAQLFF.

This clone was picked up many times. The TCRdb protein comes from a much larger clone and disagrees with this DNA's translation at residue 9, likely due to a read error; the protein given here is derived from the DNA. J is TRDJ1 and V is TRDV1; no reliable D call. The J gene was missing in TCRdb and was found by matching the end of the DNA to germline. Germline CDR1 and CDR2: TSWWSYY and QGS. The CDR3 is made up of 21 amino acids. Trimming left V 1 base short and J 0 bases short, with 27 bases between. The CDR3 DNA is TGTGCTCTTGGGGAACATCCTCGGCTGGTCCTGTACAACCGGTACACCGATAAACTCATCTTT. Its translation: CALGEHPRLVLYNRYTDKLIF.

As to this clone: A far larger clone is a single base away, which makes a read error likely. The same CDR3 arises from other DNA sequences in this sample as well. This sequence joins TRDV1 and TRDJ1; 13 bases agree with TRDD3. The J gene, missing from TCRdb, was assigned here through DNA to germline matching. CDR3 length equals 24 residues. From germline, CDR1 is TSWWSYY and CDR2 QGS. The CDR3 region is CALGELPQAPSTGGYAPFTDKLIF. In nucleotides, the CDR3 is TGTGCCCTTGGGGAACTCCCCCAGGCCCCCAGTACTGGGGGATACGCTCCGTTCACCGATAAACTCATCTTT.

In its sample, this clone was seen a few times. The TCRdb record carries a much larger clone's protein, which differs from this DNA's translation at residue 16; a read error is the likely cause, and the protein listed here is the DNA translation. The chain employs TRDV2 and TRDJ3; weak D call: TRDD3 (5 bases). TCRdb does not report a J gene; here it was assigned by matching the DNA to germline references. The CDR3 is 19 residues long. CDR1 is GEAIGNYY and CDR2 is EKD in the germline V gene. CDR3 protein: CACDPAGTGDSWDTRKMFF. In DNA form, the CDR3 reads TGTGCCTGTGACCCCGCGGGGACGGGTGACTCCTGGGACACCCGAAAGATGTTTTTC.

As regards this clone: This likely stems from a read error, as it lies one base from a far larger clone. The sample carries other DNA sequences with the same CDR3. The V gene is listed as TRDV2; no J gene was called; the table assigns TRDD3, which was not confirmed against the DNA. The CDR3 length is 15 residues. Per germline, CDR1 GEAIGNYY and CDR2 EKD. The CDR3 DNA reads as TGTGCCTGTGACGAAATGAGGGATACCCCCGATAAACTTATCTTT. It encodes CACDEMRDTPDKLIF.

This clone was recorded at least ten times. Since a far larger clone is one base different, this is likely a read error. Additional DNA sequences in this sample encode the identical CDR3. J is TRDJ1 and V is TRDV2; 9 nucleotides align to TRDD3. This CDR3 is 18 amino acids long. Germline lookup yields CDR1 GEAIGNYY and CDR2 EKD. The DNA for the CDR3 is TGTGCCTGTGACACCGTAGGGGGGGATACTCTGTACACCGATAAACTCATCTTC. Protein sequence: CACDTVGGDTLYTDKLIF.